The 11 T cell receptor beta chains reported below all come from one sample, sequenced in a study of beta chain features in type 1 diabetes (dated by TCRdb to 2017 to 2018). The library was made by the immunoSEQ multiplex PCR assay. The entire amount of isolated RNA was reverse transcribed using the High Capacity cDNA Reverse Transcription Kit, so the sequenced TCRB transcripts were expressed ones. Here the immuneACCESS table is served through TCRdb, limited to in-frame sequences with V and J called. Missing clones are a known gap in these copies; in checked studies unresolved V genes cover under half, and the rest lacks a known reason. The sample profile shows under 450,000 clones; around 14% of them were found once. Clones ranked in the top ten supply 0.035% to 0.045% of the sample. Specimen: naive CD4+ T cells from blood. Reading the label with the study, this specimen's cell subset or site is: true naive CD4+ T cells. The receptors come from a young man in good health.

This clone was counted a few times. The V call is TRBV6-1, the J call TRBJ2-1; a possible D gene is TRBD1 (6 bases). CDR3 length equals 11 residues. Trimming removed 7 bases from V and 9 bases from J, with 10 bases in between. Germline CDR1 is MNHNS and CDR2 is SASEGT. The DNA for the CDR3 is TGTGCCAGCAAAGGGACATTTGAGCAGTTCTTC. It yields the protein CASKGTFEQFF.

The CDR3 DNA follows: TGTGCCAGCAGCTTCGACTCAGCCATTCAGTACTTC. Protein sequence: CASSFDSAIQYF. The V and J genes are TRBV7-9 and TRBJ2-4; no reliable D call. With 3 bases removed from V and 9 bases from J, the gap between germline ends came to 9 bases. The germline V gene has CDR1 SEHNR and CDR2 FQNEAQ (reference sequence). This CDR3 spans 12 amino acids.

This clone turned up a few times. The CDR3 protein is CASSLGSRDLRNEQFF. The CDR3 DNA is TGTGCCAGCAGCTTGGGCTCGCGGGACCTACGCAATGAGCAGTTCTTC. The chain joins TRBV5-6 to TRBJ2-1; D perhaps matches TRBD2 (6 bases). The ends were cut back, 0 bases at V and 6 bases at J, with 16 bases in the middle. The CDR3 sequence is 16 residues long. Germline V CDR1 and CDR2: SGHDT, YYEEEE.

The rearrangement joins TRBV14 to TRBJ2-2; 12 bases map to TRBD2. CDR1 and CDR2 from the germline V gene are SGHDN and FVKESK. The CDR3 length is 17 residues. V trimming: 1 base; J trimming: 6 bases; junction bases outside the gene matches: 6. CDR3 sequence reads: CASSQAASSGRAGELFF. The CDR3 DNA follows: TGTGCCAGCAGCCAAGCCGCTTCTAGCGGGAGGGCCGGGGAGCTGTTTTTT.

The V gene is TRBV30, the J gene TRBJ1-5; no clear D gene. This CDR3 has 12 residues. Trimming shortened V by 0 bases and J by 11 bases, and 11 bases separated the two germline ends. Germline V lookup: CDR1 GTSNPN, CDR2 SVGIG (reference sequence). CDR3 bases: TGTGCCTGGAGTGTAAGGGAAACGGCCCAGCATTTT. Encoded protein: CAWSVRETAQHF.

V usage is TRBV5-4 and J usage is TRBJ2-5; TRBD2 might be the D (5 bases). V was trimmed by 3 bases and J by 1 base, leaving 10 bases between them. Germline values: CDR1 SGHNT, CDR2 YYREEE (reference sequence). CDR3 length: 14 amino acids. CDR3 DNA: TGTGCCAGCAGCTCGGGAAAGACCCAAGAGACCCAGTACTTC. The encoded protein is CASSSGKTQETQYF.

In this sample, this clone turned up a few times. The chain is built from TRBV7-2 and TRBJ2-4; no firm D call. The CDR3 runs to 15 residues. The V gene's germline CDR1 is SGHTA and CDR2 FQGNSA. Trimming took 5 bases from V and 0 from J, leaving 11 bases between them. The CDR3 nucleotides read TGTGCCAGCAGCACCCATCAGGAAGCCAAAAACATTCAGTACTTC. Translating it yields CASSTHQEAKNIQYF.

In DNA form, the CDR3 reads TGTGCCAGCAGCGTGGGACTTCCCAAAGGGAGTACCGGGGAGCTGTTTTTT. Amino acid sequence: CASSVGLPKGSTGELFF. The chain recombines TRBV9 with TRBJ2-2; D is possibly TRBD2 (6 bases). V was clipped by 2 bases and J by 5 bases, with 19 bases between them. The germline V gene encodes CDR1 SGDLS and CDR2 YYNGEE. CDR3 length: 17 amino acids.

The chain has TRBV14 and TRBJ2-7, with D unclear. Germline lookup yields CDR1 SGHDN and CDR2 FVKESK. This CDR3 spans 16 amino acids. With 0 bases removed from V and 6 bases from J, the gap between germline ends came to 18 bases. The DNA for the CDR3 is TGTGCCAGCAGCCAAGAAGAAACCTTAGGGATTGGCGAGCAGTACTTC. It is translated as CASSQEETLGIGEQYF.

J is TRBJ2-4 and V is TRBV4-2, with D unresolved. The V end was cut by 0 bases, the J end by 7 bases, with 13 bases between. This CDR3 has 15 residues. The germline V gene encodes CDR1 LGHNA and CDR2 YNFKEQ. CDR3 sequence (DNA): TGTGCCAGCAGCCAAGACCCCGGAGTGGCGAACATTCAGTACTTC. Its translation: CASSQDPGVANIQYF.

The chain carries TRBV7-2 and TRBJ2-3; D is uncertain. V was clipped by 1 base and J by 4 bases, with 12 bases between them. Germline CDR1 reads SGHTA; CDR2 reads FQGNSA. CDR3 length: 15 residues. The CDR3 here is CASSLGPSQADTQYF. CDR3 sequence (DNA): TGTGCCAGCAGCTTAGGGCCTAGTCAAGCAGATACGCAGTATTTT.